This T cell receptor (beta chain) was sequenced for a study of tumor-infiltrating lymphocytes in primary liver carcinoma. Background on the study: Patients comprised men and women whose ages fell between 30 and 69 years. Points from the study as a whole: Relative to tumor region pairs, the tumor-adjacent and tumor-blood pairs showed overlap that was lower. Relative to blood, tumors carried a significantly larger fraction of the repertoire in their top 250 clones (p = 0.039).

A remark on this clonotype: The antigen is unknown.

A primer matching the constant region was used to make TCR beta cDNA from approximately 520 ng of total RNA. Libraries for TCR beta were built through three nested multiplex PCR rounds, which together made up a slightly modified ARM-PCR procedure. MiXCR, run by TCRdb on the multiplex PCR reads, gives a single entry per CDR3 protein. The sample includes around 79,000 distinct CDR3 sequences, about 75% seen only once; the top ten take 26%. Co-extracting RNA and DNA was done with 20-30 mg of unsorted bulk tissue as input. The study enrolled treatment-naive patients with chronic HBV infection. This TCR was sampled from a man in his forties or fifties with primary liver carcinoma and hepatitis B virus infection. Material: tumor-adjacent normal liver tissue.

The CDR3 bases are TGCGCCAGCAGCCAAGATGGCCAAAAGGATAGTGGCTACACCTTC. This sequence encodes CASSQDGQKDSGYTF. The chain joins TRBV4-1 to TRBJ1-2, with unresolved D. Per germline, CDR1 MGHRA and CDR2 YSYEKL. The CDR3 length is 15 residues. V dropped 0 bases and J dropped 7 bases, with 15 bases sitting between them.